The 16 T cell receptor beta chains below come from one sample, sequenced in a study of blood T cell repertoires in COVID-19. The table came from immunoSEQ multiplex PCR; TCRdb's copy has only in-frame clones and leaves some out. The sample records about 300,000 clones, about nine tenths being singletons. The source material was PBMCs or T cells enriched from blood (not recorded which). The receptors were gathered from a woman in her thirties or forties who had recovered from COVID-19.

For the CDR3, the DNA is TGCGCCAGCAGCTTGTCACCGGGGTTCTCTGGGGCCAACGTCCTGACTTTC. Its translation: CASSLSPGFSGANVLTF. The rearrangement links TRBV5-1 to TRBJ2-6, with D possibly matching TRBD2 (5 bases). Trimming cost V 1 base and J 0 bases, with 11 bases left between them. Germline loops: CDR1 SGHRS, CDR2 YFSETQ. The CDR3 totals 17 residues. Together with reference TRBV5-1 and TRBJ2-6, the CDR3 gives the full variable domain: KAGVTQTPRYLIKTRGQQVTLSCSPISGHRSVSWYQQTPGQGLQFLFEYFSETQRNKGNFPGRFSGRQFSNSRSEMNVSTLELGDSALYLCASSLSPGFSGANVLTFGAGSRLTVL.

Regarding this clone: The identical CDR3 is also encoded by other nucleotide sequences in the sample. The chain recombines TRBV2 with TRBJ1-1; tentative D call: TRBD1 (6 bases). Germline CDR1 reads SNHLY; CDR2 reads FYNNEI. Trimming shortened V by 5 bases and J by 8 bases, and 12 bases separated the two germline ends. There are 12 residues in the CDR3. The CDR3 here is CASSLTGTEAFF. CDR3 nucleotides: TGTGCCAGCAGTTTAACGGGGACAGAAGCTTTCTTT.

The chain combines TRBV25-1 with TRBJ1-4; D is ambiguous. Looked up from germline, CDR1 is MGHDK and CDR2 is SYGVNS. The CDR3 has 13 residues. V gave up 5 bases and J gave up 7 bases, with 11 bases separating them. The CDR3 DNA sequence: TGTGCCAGCAGTATCCGGTCGGGTGAAAAACTGTTTTTT. This codes for CASSIRSGEKLFF.

J is TRBJ1-5 and V is TRBV2; 7 bases map to TRBD1. The V gene's germline CDR1 is SNHLY and CDR2 FYNNEI. CDR3 length equals 13 residues. The junction had 2 bases not matched to a gene; V was cut back by 6 bases and J by 3 bases. Here the CDR3 DNA reads TGTGCCAGCAGCGACAGGGACAATCAGCCCCAGCATTTT. This codes for CASSDRDNQPQHF.

This chain connects TRBV7-3 to TRBJ1-6; a weak D match, TRBD1 (6 bases). Looked up from germline, CDR1 is SGHTA and CDR2 is FQGTGA. This CDR3 is 14 amino acids long. Trimming pared 4 bases from V and 10 bases from J, leaving 14 bases between. CDR3 sequence (DNA): TGTGCCAGCAGCTCCGGGACAATCGGCTCACCCCTCCACTTT. Translation: CASSSGTIGSPLHF.

The V and J genes are TRBV3-1 (or the pseudogene TRBV3-2) and TRBJ1-2, with 10 positions matching TRBD1. V trimming: 0 bases; J trimming: 7 bases; junction bases outside the gene matches: 5. The germline gives CDR1 LGHDT, CDR2 YNNKEL (reference sequence). The CDR3 has 15 residues. CDR3: CASSQDSRQGAGYTF. The DNA for the CDR3 is TGTGCCAGCAGCCAAGATAGTAGACAGGGGGCTGGCTACACCTTC.

This clone came up once. The V and J genes are TRBV3-1 (or the pseudogene TRBV3-2) and TRBJ2-7, with D perhaps TRBD2 (6 bases). The germline CDR1 and CDR2 sequences are LGHDT and YNNKEL (reference sequence). V gave up 9 bases and J gave up 3 bases, with 18 bases separating them. This CDR3 is built from 14 residues. The CDR3 loop is CARGPGGEFYEQYF. CDR3 in DNA: TGTGCCAGAGGCCCAGGAGGGGAGTTCTACGAGCAGTACTTC.

The chain combines TRBV7-6 with TRBJ2-1, with a tentative D call TRBD1 (6 bases). The CDR3 contains 16 residues. Germline values: CDR1 SGHVS, CDR2 FNYEAQ. Trimming pared 0 bases from V and 6 bases from J, leaving 15 bases between. In nucleotides, the CDR3 is TGTGCCAGCAGCTTAGCAGGTCCAGGGGTGTCCAATGAGCAGTTCTTC. Its protein product is CASSLAGPGVSNEQFF.

This clone was seen a few times. The rearrangement joins TRBV9 to TRBJ2-3, with D perhaps matching TRBD2 (5 bases). The CDR3 is made up of 13 amino acids. The germline V and J ends were trimmed by 0 bases and 8 bases, with 10 bases remaining between them. CDR1 and CDR2 from the germline V gene are SGDLS and YYNGEE. Written as DNA, the CDR3 is TGTGCCAGCAGCGTAGTGAGGGAAGCTACGCAGTATTTT. Amino acids: CASSVVREATQYF.

The DNA for the CDR3 is TGTGCCAGCAGCGTAGGGGGACAGGGTGAAGGCGGCTACACCTTC. Its translation: CASSVGGQGEGGYTF. The chain combines TRBV9 with TRBJ1-2, with TRBD1 identical over 9 bases. The germline CDR1 and CDR2 sequences are SGDLS and YYNGEE. CDR3 length: 15 amino acids. The V segment lost 0 bases and the J segment 8 bases; nucleotides outside the gene matches: 8.

The chain joins TRBV6-8 to TRBJ1-1; maybe TRBD1 (6 bases). V shed 0 bases and J shed 4 bases, with 18 bases lying between them. The germline gives CDR1 MNHGY, CDR2 SAAAGT. The CDR3 has 17 amino acids. CDR3: CASSYSIPVQGCTEAFF. The CDR3, as DNA: TGTGCCAGCAGTTACTCGATCCCCGTACAGGGCTGCACTGAAGCTTTCTTT.

This rearrangement joins TRBV12-3 or TRBV12-4 to TRBJ1-1; D possibly corresponds to TRBD1 (5 bases). V lost 5 bases and J 4 bases, leaving 8 bases between the germline ends. The CDR3 length is 12 residues. This chain's CDR3 is CASSRGTTEAFF. The DNA of the CDR3 is TGTGCCAGCAGTAGGGGCACCACTGAAGCTTTCTTT.

This sequence joins TRBV2 and TRBJ2-1, with a tentative D call TRBD2 (6 bases). Looked up from germline, CDR1 is SNHLY and CDR2 is FYNNEI. This CDR3 has 12 residues. Deletions cut 7 bases from V and 7 bases from J, with 11 bases between. The CDR3 protein is CASKGGVNEQFF. The DNA of the CDR3 is TGTGCCAGCAAGGGCGGGGTGAATGAGCAGTTCTTC.

The gene calls are TRBV19 and TRBJ1-5; TRBD1 matches at 7 bases. CDR3 length: 12 amino acids. Trimming took 5 bases from V and 12 from J; bases not matched to a gene: 7. From germline, CDR1 is LNHDA and CDR2 SQIVND (reference sequence). The DNA for the CDR3 is TGTGCCAGTAGTCAACACGGACAGGACCAGCATTTT. It is translated as CASSQHGQDQHF.

The rearrangement joins TRBV7-3 to TRBJ2-3; the match to TRBD1 covers 7 bases. The junction had 6 bases not matched to a gene; V was cut back by 5 bases and J by 4 bases. CDR1 and CDR2 (germline): SGHTA, FQGTGA. This CDR3 is 14 amino acids long. CDR3 bases: TGTGCCAGCAGCCCCCAGACAGGGCCAGATACGCAGTATTTT. Protein: CASSPQTGPDTQYF.

The chain joins TRBV7-2 to TRBJ2-4, with D perhaps matching TRBD1 (6 bases). V lost 1 base to trimming and J lost 8 bases, with 15 bases between them. Germline V gene sequence: CDR1 SGHTA, CDR2 FQGNSA. The CDR3 is 15 amino acids. CDR3 sequence reads: CASSLGGTRGHIQYF. CDR3 in DNA: TGTGCCAGCAGCTTAGGAGGGACCAGGGGCCACATTCAGTACTTC. The variable domain in full, with the rest retrieved from reference TRBV7-2 and TRBJ2-4, is GAGVSQSPSNKVTEKGKDVELRCDPISGHTALYWYRQSLGQGLEFLIYFQGNSAPDKSGLPSDRFSAERTGGSVSTLTIQRTQQEDSAVYLCASSLGGTRGHIQYFGAGTRLSVL.